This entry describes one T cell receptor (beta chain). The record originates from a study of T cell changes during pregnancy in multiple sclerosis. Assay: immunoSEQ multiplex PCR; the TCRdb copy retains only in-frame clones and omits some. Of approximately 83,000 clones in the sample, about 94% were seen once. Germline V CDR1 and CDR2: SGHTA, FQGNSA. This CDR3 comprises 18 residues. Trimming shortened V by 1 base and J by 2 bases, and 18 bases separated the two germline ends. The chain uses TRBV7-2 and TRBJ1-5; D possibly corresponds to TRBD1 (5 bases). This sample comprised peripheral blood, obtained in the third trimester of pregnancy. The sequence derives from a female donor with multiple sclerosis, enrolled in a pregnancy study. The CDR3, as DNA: TGTGCCAGCAGCTTAGTAACCCAGCAGGGATGGGGCAATCAGCCCCAGCATTTT. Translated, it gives CASSLVTQQGWGNQPQHF. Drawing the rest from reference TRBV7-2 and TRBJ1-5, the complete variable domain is GAGVSQSPSNKVTEKGKDVELRCDPISGHTALYWYRQSLGQGLEFLIYFQGNSAPDKSGLPSDRFSAERTGGSVSTLTIQRTQQEDSAVYLCASSLVTQQGWGNQPQHFGDGTRLSIL.